Reported below is one T cell receptor beta chain. Other DNA sequences in this specimen translate into the identical CDR3. This entry comes from a study of cytomegalovirus exposure and HLA in healthy donors. Germline V gene data show CDR1 as MRHNA and CDR2 as SNTAGT. Trimming removed 5 bases from V and 3 bases from J; junction bases left unmatched: 2. The CDR3 extends over 15 amino acids. The donors (healthy individuals) were bone marrow donors. Researchers ran the PCR with 60 Vbeta and 13 Jbeta primers. Generated by immunoSEQ multiplex PCR, the TCRdb table keeps only in-frame clones and is missing some. The table has about 130,000 clones, around 80% seen once; the top ten hold about 2.5%.

The TCR comes from a boy under 10 years old in good health and CMV-seronegative. The genes are TRBV6-4 and TRBJ2-3; 13 nucleotides agree with TRBD2. Sequencing was performed on PBMCs. CDR3 residues: CASSLTSGGTDTQYF. The DNA for the CDR3 is TGTGCCAGCAGTTTGACTAGCGGGGGGACAGATACGCAGTATTTT.